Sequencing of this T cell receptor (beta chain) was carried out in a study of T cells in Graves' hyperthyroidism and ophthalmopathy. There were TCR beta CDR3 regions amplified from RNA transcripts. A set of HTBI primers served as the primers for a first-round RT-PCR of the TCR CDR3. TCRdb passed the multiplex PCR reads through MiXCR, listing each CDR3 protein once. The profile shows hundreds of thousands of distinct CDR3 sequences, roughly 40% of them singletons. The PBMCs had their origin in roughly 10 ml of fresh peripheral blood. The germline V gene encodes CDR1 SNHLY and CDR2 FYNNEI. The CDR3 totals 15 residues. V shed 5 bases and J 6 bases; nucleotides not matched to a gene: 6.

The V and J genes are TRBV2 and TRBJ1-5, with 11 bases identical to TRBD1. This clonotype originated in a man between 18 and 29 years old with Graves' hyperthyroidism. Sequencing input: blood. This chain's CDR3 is CASSPGTGGLQPQHF. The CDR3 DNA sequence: TGTGCCAGCAGTCCTGGGACAGGGGGACTTCAGCCCCAGCATTTT.